Presented here are 30 T cell receptor beta chains from one specimen sequenced in a study of CD8 T cells in Susac syndrome. RNA was extracted with the RNeasy kit, and a quantity of about 0.5 to 1 ug was reverse transcribed using random hexamers. TCRdb used MiXCR to reprocess the immunoSEQ multiplex PCR reads, holding one entry per CDR3 protein. The data hold some 190,000 distinct CDR3 sequences, with less than 95% observed a single time. The sequenced sample consisted of CD4+ T cells from PBMCs. The receptors were gathered from a human donor in good health.

The chain uses TRBV12-3 or TRBV12-4 and TRBJ1-2, with D tentatively TRBD1 (6 bases). The V and J ends lost 6 bases and 5 bases respectively, with 16 bases between them. This CDR3 region has 14 residues. CDR3 loop: CASRFGQQAYGYTF. The CDR3 DNA reads as TGTGCCAGCAGATTCGGACAGCAAGCATATGGCTACACCTTC.

The chain carries TRBV2 and TRBJ2-1; D is unclear. The CDR3 loop spans 13 amino acids. The germline CDR1 and CDR2 sequences are SNHLY and FYNNEI. Between the trimmed V and J ends, which lost 2 bases and 8 bases, there was a span of 10 bases. Here the CDR3 reads CASSEFGRHEQFF. CDR3 sequence (DNA): TGTGCCAGCAGTGAATTCGGGCGACATGAGCAGTTCTTC.

J is TRBJ1-2 and V is TRBV4-2; the D is unclear. Deletions cut 0 bases from V and 7 bases from J, with 12 bases between. This CDR3 region has 14 residues. The germline V gene encodes CDR1 LGHNA and CDR2 YNFKEQ. CDR3 residues: CASSQDPRESGYTF. CDR3 nucleotides: TGTGCCAGCAGCCAAGATCCGCGTGAAAGTGGCTACACCTTC.

The rearrangement joins TRBV20-1 to TRBJ2-5, with D possibly being TRBD2 (5 bases). Trimming took 6 bases from V and 2 from J, leaving 13 bases between them. There are 13 residues in the CDR3. Germline CDR1 is DFQATT and CDR2 is SNEGSKA (reference sequence). CDR3 nucleotide sequence: TGCAGTGCGGCTTCGGGGTTTCAAGAGACCCAGTACTTC. Amino acid sequence: CSAASGFQETQYF.

CDR3 sequence (DNA): TGCAGTGCCCCGGGCGATACTCAAAGGGCTTTCTTT. This sequence encodes CSAPGDTQRAFF. The V and J genes are TRBV20-1 and TRBJ1-1, with D unclear. In germline, CDR1 is DFQATT, CDR2 SNEGSKA (reference sequence). The CDR3 consists of 12 residues. The V end was cut by 6 bases, the J end by 11 bases, with 19 bases between.

This rearrangement joins TRBV21-1 to TRBJ1-1; the table gives TRBD1 as D, unverified against the DNA. TRBV21-1 represents a pseudogene. The CDR3 covers 17 residues. The CDR3 DNA follows: TGTGCCAGCAGCAAAGAGGCCGCCACAGGGGCCCACCAACGGGGGGAATTT. Amino acid sequence: CASSKEAATGAHQRGEF.

Comment on this clonotype: Germline is not matched at one junction end, which may reflect a read error. This rearrangement joins TRBV4-3 to TRBJ2-5; 9 bases map to TRBD1. Germline V gene data show CDR1 as LGHNA and CDR2 as YSLEER. The CDR3 has 15 amino acids. CDR3 in DNA: TGCGCCAGCAGCCAAGAGGGACAGGGCCAAGGGACCCAGTACTTC. As protein: CASSQEGQGQGTQYF.

J is TRBJ2-5 and V is TRBV20-1, with D perhaps matching TRBD1 (6 bases). Germline V gene lookup returns CDR1 DFQATT and CDR2 SNEGSKA (reference sequence). Between the trimmed V and J ends, which lost 5 bases and 6 bases, there was a span of 13 bases. The CDR3 runs to 12 residues. CDR3 amino acids: CSAADRSQTQYF. In nucleotides, the CDR3 is TGCAGTGCTGCCGACAGGTCCCAGACCCAGTACTTC.

The chain couples TRBV29-1 to TRBJ2-1, with 11 bases matching TRBD2. Unmatched junction bases numbered 7, after V lost 7 bases and J lost 8 bases. This CDR3 contains 13 residues. Looked up from germline, CDR1 is SQVTM and CDR2 is ANQGSEA. For the CDR3, the DNA is TGCAGCGCAGGAAGGACTAGCGGGTATGAGCAGTTCTTC. Translated, it gives CSAGRTSGYEQFF.

V usage is TRBV5-6 and J usage is TRBJ2-7; possible D gene TRBD1, 5 bases. The V end was cut by 3 bases, the J end by 3 bases, with 16 bases between. From germline, CDR1 is SGHDT and CDR2 YYEEEE. This CDR3 is 15 amino acids long. CDR3 sequence reads: CASSSLGLPLYEQYF. CDR3 bases: TGTGCCAGCAGCTCCCTGGGGCTACCCCTCTACGAGCAGTACTTC.

The chain recombines TRBV4-2 with TRBJ1-1; 9 bases are a match to TRBD1. Germline V gives CDR1 LGHNA, CDR2 YNFKEQ. Germline trimming cut 5 bases from V and 6 bases from J; bases unmatched to any gene: 10. The CDR3 loop spans 15 amino acids. CDR3 sequence: CASSARTGANAEAFF. The CDR3 DNA is TGTGCCAGCAGCGCGAGGACAGGGGCTAACGCTGAAGCTTTCTTT.

V usage is TRBV9 and J usage is TRBJ2-1; D could derive from TRBD1 or TRBD2 (5 bases each). CDR1 and CDR2 from the germline V gene are SGDLS and YYNGEE. The CDR3 runs to 12 residues. V was cut by 9 bases and J by 3 bases, with 10 bases left in between. Here the CDR3 DNA reads TGTGCCACGGGGCGAAACTACAATGAGCAGTTCTTC. Translating it yields CATGRNYNEQFF.

This chain uses TRBV27 with TRBJ2-3; D possibly corresponds to TRBD2 (5 bases). Germline CDR1 is MNHEY and CDR2 is SMNVEV (reference sequence). The CDR3 contains 17 residues. V shed 6 bases and J shed 4 bases, with 23 bases lying between them. The CDR3 here is CASRRRNKLDSADTQYF. CDR3 nucleotides: TGTGCCAGCAGACGACGGAACAAACTAGACTCTGCAGATACGCAGTATTTT.

The chain carries TRBV2 and TRBJ2-1; D not certain. This CDR3 contains 14 residues. The germline CDR1 and CDR2 sequences are SNHLY and FYNNEI. Trimming shortened V by 2 bases and J by 1 base, and 6 bases separated the two germline ends. CDR3 sequence: CASSERRSYNEQFF. CDR3 in DNA: TGTGCCAGCAGTGAAAGGCGGTCCTACAATGAGCAGTTCTTC.

This clonotype was seen once. This chain links TRBV4-1 with TRBJ1-5; D is undetermined. This CDR3 is 16 amino acids long. From germline, CDR1 is MGHRA and CDR2 YSYEKL. Trimming pared 0 bases from V and 2 bases from J, leaving 11 bases between. CDR3 amino acids: CASSQERGYGNQPQHF. The CDR3 bases are TGCGCCAGCAGCCAAGAGCGGGGATACGGCAATCAGCCCCAGCATTTT.

V gene TRBV12-3 or TRBV12-4 combines with J gene TRBJ2-1, with 11 bases aligning to TRBD2. Germline trimming cut 5 bases from V and 10 bases from J; bases unmatched to any gene: 10. The CDR3 spans 15 residues. The chain's CDR3 is CASSLPGTSGPEQFF. CDR3 coding DNA: TGTGCCAGCAGTCTCCCCGGGACTAGCGGTCCGGAGCAGTTCTTC.

The rearrangement uses TRBV6-2 or TRBV6-3 and TRBJ1-5, with TRBD1 identical over 9 bases. Germline V gene lookup returns CDR1 MNHEY and CDR2 SVGEGT. Losses at the gene ends were 1 base for V and 6 bases for J; bases not matched to a gene: 7. The CDR3 loop spans 16 amino acids. The CDR3 loop reads CASSYYSGQGGQPQHF. CDR3 nucleotides: TGTGCCAGCAGTTACTACTCGGGACAGGGAGGTCAGCCCCAGCATTTT.

This clonotype was seen once. CDR3 nucleotides: TGTGCCACCAGCAGGGACAAATACACTGAAGCTTTCTTT. Translated: CATSRDKYTEAFF. The rearrangement links TRBV15 to TRBJ1-1; maybe TRBD1 (5 bases). The V gene's germline CDR1 is LNHNV and CDR2 YYDKDF (reference sequence). The CDR3 length is 13 residues. Trimming cost V 3 bases and J 3 bases, with 8 bases left between them. Looking up the rest from reference TRBV15 and TRBJ1-1 gives the full variable domain: DAMVIQNPRYQVTQFGKPVTLSCSQTLNHNVMYWYQQKSSQAPKLLFHYYDKDFNNEADTPDNFQSRRPNTSFCFLDIRSPGLGDTAMYLCATSRDKYTEAFFGQGTRLTVV.

The chain uses TRBV2 and TRBJ2-3; D call uncertain. Per the germline V gene, CDR1 is SNHLY and CDR2 is FYNNEI. The CDR3 loop spans 13 amino acids. V lost 6 bases and J lost 1, with 8 bases in between. The CDR3 nucleotides read TGTGCCAGCAGGGTGGACGGCACAGATACGCAGTATTTT. Translated: CASRVDGTDTQYF.

The rearrangement joins TRBV7-9 to TRBJ2-3, with D possibly TRBD2 on 5 matching bases. Germline V lookup: CDR1 SEHNR, CDR2 FQNEAQ (reference sequence). V gave up 3 bases and J gave up 2 bases, with 6 bases separating them. The CDR3 is 13 amino acids. This CDR3 is CASSLTITDTQYF. Written as DNA, the CDR3 is TGTGCCAGCAGCTTGACTATCACAGATACGCAGTATTTT.

The J gene is TRBJ2-7, the V gene TRBV29-1; maybe TRBD1 (6 bases). Trimming left V 5 bases short and J 2 bases short, with 13 bases between. The CDR3 covers 13 residues. CDR1 is SQVTM and CDR2 is ANQGSEA in the germline V gene. The CDR3 DNA follows: TGCAGCGTTCCGGGACAATTCGCCTACGAGCAGTACTTC. Translated, it gives CSVPGQFAYEQYF.

The V call is TRBV5-1, the J call TRBJ2-5; 8 nucleotides match TRBD1. The germline V gene has CDR1 SGHRS and CDR2 YFSETQ. This CDR3 contains 16 residues. The ends lost 5 bases at V and 2 bases at J; junction bases unmatched: 11. The CDR3 protein is CASSYQGQARQETQYF. CDR3 in DNA: TGCGCCAGCAGTTACCAGGGACAGGCAAGACAAGAGACCCAGTACTTC.

The chain joins TRBV7-9 to TRBJ2-7, with D possibly being TRBD1 or TRBD2 (5 bases each). CDR3 length equals 17 residues. Germline CDR1 and CDR2: SEHNR and FQNEAQ (reference sequence). V lost 1 base and J 4 bases, leaving 20 bases between the germline ends. CDR3 in DNA: TGTGCCAGCAGCTTAGAACGGGGCCGCCGGGGCCGATACGAGCAGTACTTC. Translated, it gives CASSLERGRRGRYEQYF.

This clonotype occurred once. This sequence joins TRBV14 and TRBJ2-7, with D possibly being TRBD1 or TRBD2 (6 bases each). The CDR3 is 15 residues long. V dropped 3 bases and J dropped 4 bases, with 16 bases sitting between them. The V gene's germline CDR1 is SGHDN and CDR2 FVKESK. The CDR3 spells CASSHGRGGRYEQYF. The CDR3 nucleotides read TGTGCCAGCAGCCACGGTCGAGGGGGGCGATACGAGCAGTACTTC.

This chain's CDR3 is CASSLPGATEAFF. CDR3 DNA: TGTGCCAGCAGCCTCCCAGGGGCAACTGAAGCTTTCTTT. This chain links TRBV7-9 with TRBJ1-1; D is possibly TRBD1 (6 bases). The CDR3 consists of 13 residues. V was trimmed by 5 bases and J by 5 bases, leaving 12 bases between them. The germline CDR1 and CDR2 sequences are SEHNR and FQNEAQ (reference sequence).

This clonotype was detected once. The chain has TRBV6-1 and TRBJ1-1; possibly TRBD1 for D (6 bases). The CDR3 is made up of 16 amino acids. Trimming cost V 6 bases and J 1 base, with 18 bases left between them. Germline CDR1 and CDR2: MNHNS and SASEGT. CDR3 protein: CASRVDRPLPNTEAFF. Here the CDR3 DNA reads TGTGCCAGCAGAGTTGACAGGCCCCTACCGAACACTGAAGCTTTCTTT.

This sequence joins TRBV5-4 and TRBJ1-4, with TRBD1 matching over 7 bases. Unmatched junction bases numbered 7, after V lost 4 bases and J lost 7 bases. There are 14 residues in the CDR3. Germline values: CDR1 SGHNT, CDR2 YYREEE (reference sequence). Here the CDR3 DNA reads TGTGCCAGCAGCGTCGGACAGGCTAGTGAAAAACTGTTTTTT. It encodes CASSVGQASEKLFF. The full variable domain, completed using reference TRBV5-4 and TRBJ1-4, is ETGVTQSPTHLIKTRGQQVTLRCSSQSGHNTVSWYQQALGQGPQFIFQYYREEENGRGNFPPRFSGLQFPNYSSELNVNALELDDSALYLCASSVGQASEKLFFGSGTQLSVL.

This sequence joins TRBV11-2 and TRBJ2-2; D might be TRBD2 (7 bases). In germline, CDR1 is SGHAT, CDR2 FQNNGV. V lost 5 bases, J lost 5 bases, and 18 bases lay in between. This CDR3 spans 16 amino acids. Here the CDR3 DNA reads TGTGCCAGCAGCCTCATGGGAGGGACATTAACCGGGGAGCTGTTTTTT. It yields the protein CASSLMGGTLTGELFF.

In its sample, this clonotype was seen a few times. The chain uses TRBV3-1 and TRBJ2-3; D unclear. V was pared by 8 bases and J by 0 bases, with 6 bases between. The V gene's germline CDR1 is LGHDT and CDR2 YNNKEL (reference sequence). The length of the CDR3 is 12 residues. Written as DNA, the CDR3 is TGTGCCAGCTCACCTAGCACAGATACGCAGTATTTT. It translates to CASSPSTDTQYF.

V is TRBV30 and J is TRBJ1-1; D is unclear. There are 12 residues in the CDR3. Germline-derived CDR1 and CDR2 are GTSNPN and SVGIG (reference sequence). V was clipped by 5 bases and J by 1 base, with 8 bases between them. This CDR3 is CAWGPENTEAFF. CDR3 DNA sequence: TGTGCCTGGGGGCCGGAGAACACTGAAGCTTTCTTT.